The entry that follows covers one T cell receptor (beta chain) sequence. Assay used: immunoSEQ multiplex PCR; TCRdb lists only in-frame clones, some missing. The sample has a few hundred thousand clones, approximately 90% seen once. The data stem from a study of blood T cell repertoires in COVID-19. V lost 2 bases, J lost 5 bases, and 4 bases stayed unmatched. CDR3 size: 16 residues. Germline V gene sequence: CDR1 ENHRY, CDR2 SYGVKD. The clonotype comes from a man in his late teens or twenties with COVID-19, enrolled during active disease. Material for sequencing was peripheral blood. The gene calls are TRBV10-3 and TRBJ1-6; 9 nucleotides line up with TRBD1. The DNA for the CDR3 is TGTGCCATCAGTGAGGCCGGGACAGGGAATAATTCACCCCTCCACTTT. Translated: CAISEAGTGNNSPLHF.